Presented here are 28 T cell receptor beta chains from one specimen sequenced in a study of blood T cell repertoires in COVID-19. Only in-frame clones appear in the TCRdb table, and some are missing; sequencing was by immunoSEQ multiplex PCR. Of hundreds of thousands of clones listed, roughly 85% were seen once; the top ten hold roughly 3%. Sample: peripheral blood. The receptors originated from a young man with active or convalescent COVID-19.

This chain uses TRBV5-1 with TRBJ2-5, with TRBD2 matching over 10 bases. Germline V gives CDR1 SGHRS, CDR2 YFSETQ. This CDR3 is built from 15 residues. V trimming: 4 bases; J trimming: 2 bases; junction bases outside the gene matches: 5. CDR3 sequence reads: CASSAGTSEQETQYF. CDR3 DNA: TGCGCCAGCAGCGCCGGGACTAGCGAGCAAGAGACCCAGTACTTC.

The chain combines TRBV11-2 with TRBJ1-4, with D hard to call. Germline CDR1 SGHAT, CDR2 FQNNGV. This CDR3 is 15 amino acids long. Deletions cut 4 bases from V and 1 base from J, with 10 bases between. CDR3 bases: TGTGCCAGCAGCTCCACGACACGAACTAATGAAAAACTGTTTTTT. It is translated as CASSSTTRTNEKLFF.

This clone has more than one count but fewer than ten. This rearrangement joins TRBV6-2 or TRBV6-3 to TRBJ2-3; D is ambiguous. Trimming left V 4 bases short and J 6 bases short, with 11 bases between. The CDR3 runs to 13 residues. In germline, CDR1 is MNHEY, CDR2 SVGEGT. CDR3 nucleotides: TGTGCCAGCAGTTTACTTCACCTCGATACGCAGTATTTT. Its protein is CASSLLHLDTQYF.

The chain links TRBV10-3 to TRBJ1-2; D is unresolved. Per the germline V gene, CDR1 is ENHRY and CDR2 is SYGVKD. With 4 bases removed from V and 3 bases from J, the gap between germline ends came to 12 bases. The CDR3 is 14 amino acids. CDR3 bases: TGTGCCATCAGTGGCCAGGCGAACGACTATGGCTACACCTTC. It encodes CAISGQANDYGYTF.

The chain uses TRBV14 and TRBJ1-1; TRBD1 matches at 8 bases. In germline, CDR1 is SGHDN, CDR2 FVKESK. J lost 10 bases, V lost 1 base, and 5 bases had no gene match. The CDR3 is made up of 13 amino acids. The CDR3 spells CASSQVGTGRAFF. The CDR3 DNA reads TGTGCCAGCAGCCAAGTAGGGACAGGTCGAGCTTTCTTT.

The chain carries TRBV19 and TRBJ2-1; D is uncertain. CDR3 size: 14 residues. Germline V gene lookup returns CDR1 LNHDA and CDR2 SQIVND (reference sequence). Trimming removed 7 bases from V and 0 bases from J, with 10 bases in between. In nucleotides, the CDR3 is TGTGCCAGTACCCTGGGCGACTCCTACAATGAGCAGTTCTTC. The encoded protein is CASTLGDSYNEQFF. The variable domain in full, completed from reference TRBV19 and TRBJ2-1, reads DGGITQSPKYLFRKEGQNVTLSCEQNLNHDAMYWYRQDPGQGLRLIYYSQIVNDFQKGDIAEGYSVSREKKESFPLTVTSAQKNPTAFYLCASTLGDSYNEQFFGPGTRLTVL.

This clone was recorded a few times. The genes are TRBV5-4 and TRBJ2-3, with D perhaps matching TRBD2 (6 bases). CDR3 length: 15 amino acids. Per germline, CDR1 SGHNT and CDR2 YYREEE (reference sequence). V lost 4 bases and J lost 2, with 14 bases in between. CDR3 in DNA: TGTGCCAGCAGCACTAGCTATTTCTCCACAGATACGCAGTATTTT. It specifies CASSTSYFSTDTQYF.

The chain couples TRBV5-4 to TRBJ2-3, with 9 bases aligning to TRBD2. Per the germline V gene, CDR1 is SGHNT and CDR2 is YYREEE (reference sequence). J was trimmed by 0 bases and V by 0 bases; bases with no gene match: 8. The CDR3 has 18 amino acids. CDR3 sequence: CASSLGSGGALSTDTQYF. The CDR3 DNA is TGTGCCAGCAGCTTGGGTAGCGGGGGCGCACTTAGCACAGATACGCAGTATTTT. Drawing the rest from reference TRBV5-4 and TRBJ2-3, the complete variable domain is ETGVTQSPTHLIKTRGQQVTLRCSSQSGHNTVSWYQQALGQGPQFIFQYYREEENGRGNFPPRFSGLQFPNYSSELNVNALELDDSALYLCASSLGSGGALSTDTQYFGPGTRLTVL.

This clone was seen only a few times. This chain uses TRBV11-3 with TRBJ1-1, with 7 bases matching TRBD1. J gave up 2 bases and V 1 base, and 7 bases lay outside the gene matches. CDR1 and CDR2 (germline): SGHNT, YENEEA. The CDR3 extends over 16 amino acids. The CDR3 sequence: CASSLGWTGENTEAFF. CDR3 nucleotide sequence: TGTGCCAGCAGCTTAGGGTGGACAGGAGAAAACACTGAAGCTTTCTTT.

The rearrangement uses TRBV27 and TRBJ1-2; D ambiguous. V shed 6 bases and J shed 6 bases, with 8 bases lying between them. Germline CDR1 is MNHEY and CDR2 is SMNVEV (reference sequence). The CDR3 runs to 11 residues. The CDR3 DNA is TGTGCCAGCAGGGGAGGGCATGGCTACACCTTC. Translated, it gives CASRGGHGYTF.

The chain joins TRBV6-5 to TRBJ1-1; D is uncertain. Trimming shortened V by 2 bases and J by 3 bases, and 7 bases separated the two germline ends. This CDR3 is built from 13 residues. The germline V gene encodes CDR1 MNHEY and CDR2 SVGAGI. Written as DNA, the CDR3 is TGTGCCAGCAGTTACCTTGAGGACACTGAAGCTTTCTTT. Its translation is CASSYLEDTEAFF.

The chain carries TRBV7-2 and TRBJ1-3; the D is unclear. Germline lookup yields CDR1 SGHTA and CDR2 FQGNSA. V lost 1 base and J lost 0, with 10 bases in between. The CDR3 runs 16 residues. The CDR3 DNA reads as TGTGCCAGCAGCTTAGGTCAGGACTTCTCTGGAAACACCATATATTTT. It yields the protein CASSLGQDFSGNTIYF.

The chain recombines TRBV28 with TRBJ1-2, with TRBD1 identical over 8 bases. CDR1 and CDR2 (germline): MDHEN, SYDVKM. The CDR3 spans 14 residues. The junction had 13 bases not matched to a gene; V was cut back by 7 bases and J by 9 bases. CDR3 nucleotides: TGTGCCAGCATAACCTCCGAGGACAGGGCTAGCTACACCTTC. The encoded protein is CASITSEDRASYTF.

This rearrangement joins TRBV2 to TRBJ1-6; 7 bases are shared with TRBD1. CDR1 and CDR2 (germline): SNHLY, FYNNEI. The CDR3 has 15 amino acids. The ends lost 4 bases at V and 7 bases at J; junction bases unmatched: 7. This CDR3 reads CASSGQGENNSPLHF. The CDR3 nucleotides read TGTGCCAGCAGTGGTCAGGGGGAGAACAATTCACCCCTCCACTTT.

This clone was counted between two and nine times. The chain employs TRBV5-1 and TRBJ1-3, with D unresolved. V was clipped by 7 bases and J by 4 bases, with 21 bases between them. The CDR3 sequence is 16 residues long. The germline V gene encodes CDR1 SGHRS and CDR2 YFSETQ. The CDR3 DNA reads TGCGCCAGCGCGTCCACGTCAGCTTCGGAGGGAAACACCATATATTTT. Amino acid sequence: CASASTSASEGNTIYF.

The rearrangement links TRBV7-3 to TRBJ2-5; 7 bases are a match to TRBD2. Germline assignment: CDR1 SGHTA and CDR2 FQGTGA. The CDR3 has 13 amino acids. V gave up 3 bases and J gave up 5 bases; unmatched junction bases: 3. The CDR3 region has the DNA TGTGCCAGCAGCTTCCAGGGAGGGGAGACCCAGTACTTC. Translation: CASSFQGGETQYF.

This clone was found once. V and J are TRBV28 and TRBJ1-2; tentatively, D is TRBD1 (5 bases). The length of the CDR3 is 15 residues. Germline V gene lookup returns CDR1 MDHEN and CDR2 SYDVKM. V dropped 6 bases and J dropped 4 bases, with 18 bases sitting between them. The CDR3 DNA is TGTGCCAGCAGACCCGCCCGGGGGGTAGGCTATGGCTACACCTTC. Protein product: CASRPARGVGYGYTF.

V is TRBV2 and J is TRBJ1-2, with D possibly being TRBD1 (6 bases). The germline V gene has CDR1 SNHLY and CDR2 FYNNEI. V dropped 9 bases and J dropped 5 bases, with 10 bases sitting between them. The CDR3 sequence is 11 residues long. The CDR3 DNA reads TGTGCCAGAAACAGGGATTATGGCTACACCTTC. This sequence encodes CARNRDYGYTF.

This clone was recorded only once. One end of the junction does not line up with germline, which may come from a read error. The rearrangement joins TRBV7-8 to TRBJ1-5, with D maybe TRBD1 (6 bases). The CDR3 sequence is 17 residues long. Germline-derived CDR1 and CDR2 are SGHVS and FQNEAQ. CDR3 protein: CASSPDSTGPSYQPQHF. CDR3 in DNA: TGTGCCAGCAGCCCCGATTCGACAGGACCTAGCTATCAGCCCCAGCATTTT.

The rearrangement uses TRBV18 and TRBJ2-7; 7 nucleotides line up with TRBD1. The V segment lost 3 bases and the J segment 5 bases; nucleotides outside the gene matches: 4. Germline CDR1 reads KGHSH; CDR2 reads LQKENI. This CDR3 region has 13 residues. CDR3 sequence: CASSPKTGNEQYF. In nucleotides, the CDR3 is TGTGCCAGCTCACCTAAGACAGGGAACGAGCAGTACTTC.

In DNA, the CDR3 is TGCGCCAGCAGCAAACCGGGACAGGGATACGAGCAGTACTTC. Amino acids: CASSKPGQGYEQYF. The genes are TRBV5-1 and TRBJ2-7; the match to TRBD1 covers 9 bases. In germline, CDR1 is SGHRS, CDR2 YFSETQ. The CDR3 covers 14 residues. Trimming at V came to 4 bases and at J to 4 bases, leaving 6 bases not matched to a gene.

In DNA, the CDR3 is TGTGCCACCAGTGATTCGCCCGGGACAGCCCAAAAATTATGCCAGCATTTT. Its translation: CATSDSPGTAQKLCQHF. V and J are TRBV24-1 and TRBJ1-5, with 7 bases matching TRBD1. Germline CDR1 is KGHDR and CDR2 is SFDVKD. The CDR3 loop spans 17 amino acids. V gave up 2 bases and J gave up 12 bases; unmatched junction bases: 18.

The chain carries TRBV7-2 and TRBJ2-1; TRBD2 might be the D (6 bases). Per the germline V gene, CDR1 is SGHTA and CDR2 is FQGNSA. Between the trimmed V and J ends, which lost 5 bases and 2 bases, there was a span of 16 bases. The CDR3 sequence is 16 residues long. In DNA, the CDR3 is TGTGCCAGCAGCCCAACCGGGACTCTTACCTACAATGAGCAGTTCTTC. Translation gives CASSPTGTLTYNEQFF.

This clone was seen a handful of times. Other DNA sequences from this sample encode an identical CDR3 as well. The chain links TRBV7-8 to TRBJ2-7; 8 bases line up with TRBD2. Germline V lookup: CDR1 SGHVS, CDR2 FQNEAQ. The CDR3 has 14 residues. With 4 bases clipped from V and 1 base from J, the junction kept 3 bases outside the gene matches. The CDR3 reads CASSSLAGSYEQYF. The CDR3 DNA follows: TGTGCCAGCAGCTCTCTAGCGGGTTCCTACGAGCAGTACTTC.

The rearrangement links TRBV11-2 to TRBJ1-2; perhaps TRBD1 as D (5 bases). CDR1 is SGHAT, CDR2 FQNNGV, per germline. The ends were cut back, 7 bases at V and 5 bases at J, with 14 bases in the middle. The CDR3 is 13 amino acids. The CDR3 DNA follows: TGTGCCAGCACCACAGACGGGACTTATGGCTACACCTTC. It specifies CASTTDGTYGYTF.

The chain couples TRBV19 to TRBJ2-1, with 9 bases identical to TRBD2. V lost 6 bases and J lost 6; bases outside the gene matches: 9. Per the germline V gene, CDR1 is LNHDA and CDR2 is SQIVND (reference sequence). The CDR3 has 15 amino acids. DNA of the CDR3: TGTGCCAGTAGGGCCGGGGGTAGCGGGAGCAATGAGCAGTTCTTC. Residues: CASRAGGSGSNEQFF.

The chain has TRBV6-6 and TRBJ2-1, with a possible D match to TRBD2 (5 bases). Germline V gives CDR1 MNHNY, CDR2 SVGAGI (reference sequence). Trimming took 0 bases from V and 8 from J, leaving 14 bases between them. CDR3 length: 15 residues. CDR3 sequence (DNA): TGTGCCAGCAGTTACTCGGTCCTAGCAAAATATGAGCAGTTCTTC. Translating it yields CASSYSVLAKYEQFF.

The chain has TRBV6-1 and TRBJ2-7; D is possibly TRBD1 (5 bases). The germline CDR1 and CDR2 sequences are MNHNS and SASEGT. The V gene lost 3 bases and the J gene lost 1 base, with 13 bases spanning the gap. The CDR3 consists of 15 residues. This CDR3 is CASSDWGRVSYEQYF. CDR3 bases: TGTGCCAGCAGTGATTGGGGCCGGGTATCCTACGAGCAGTACTTC.